These T cell receptor beta chains were read from a single sample in a study of T cell changes during pregnancy in multiple sclerosis. Measured with immunoSEQ multiplex PCR; TCRdb has only the in-frame clones, and not every one. The sample lists 80,000 to 130,000 clones, 85% to 95% occurring once. The sample in question was peripheral blood, obtained in the second trimester of pregnancy. These receptors were taken from a female donor with multiple sclerosis, enrolled in a pregnancy study. CDR3s include the opening cysteine and the closing phenylalanine or tryptophan. D genes are given only for firm matches. Clone size is shown for a subset of rows, as once, few, many or a class of expanded clone.

V gene,D gene,J gene,clone size,CDR3 protein,CDR3 DNA
TRBV5-1,.,TRBJ2-2,.,CASSQPQGTGELFF,TGCGCCAGCAGCCAACCGCAGGGGACCGGGGAGCTGTTTTTT
TRBV5-1,TRBD1,TRBJ1-5,.,CASSLGQGLNQPQHF,TGCGCCAGCAGCTTGGGACAGGGCCTAAATCAGCCCCAGCATTTT
TRBV18,TRBD1,TRBJ2-5,.,CASSPRGRIREETQYF,TGTGCCAGCTCACCCAGGGGGCGAATAAGGGAAGAGACCCAGTACTTC
TRBV27,TRBD1,TRBJ2-7,.,CASSSNLRQGRNNEQYF,TGTGCCAGCAGTTCCAACCTCCGACAGGGGAGGAATAACGAGCAGTACTTC
TRBV7-2,TRBD1,TRBJ2-7,.,CASSGDRGTVNEQYF,TGTGCCAGCAGCGGGGACAGGGGGACTGTTAACGAGCAGTACTTC
TRBV28,TRBD1,TRBJ2-7,.,CASSSPRRGLSYEQYF,TGTGCCAGCAGTTCCCCCCGCAGGGGGCTGTCCTACGAGCAGTACTTC
TRBV5-1,.,TRBJ2-1,.,CASSWAWTREQFF,TGCGCCAGCAGCTGGGCTTGGACTCGGGAGCAGTTCTTC
TRBV5-1,.,TRBJ1-1,.,CASSLSRGNTEAFF,TGCGCCAGCAGCTTGTCAAGAGGGAACACTGAAGCTTTCTTT
TRBV7-9,TRBD1,TRBJ2-2,.,CASSPGTGKSGELFF,TGTGCCAGCAGCCCCGGGACAGGGAAGTCCGGGGAGCTGTTTTTT
TRBV15,TRBD2,TRBJ2-2,.,CATSRDPAGANTGELFF,TGTGCCACCAGCAGAGACCCGGCGGGGGCGAACACCGGGGAGCTGTTTTTT
TRBV28,TRBD1,TRBJ2-7,many,CASSPTGGAEQYF,TGTGCCAGCAGTCCCACAGGGGGCGCGGAGCAGTACTTC
TRBV6-5,.,TRBJ1-6,once,CASSSGQSNSPLHF,TGTGCCAGCAGTTCAGGACAGTCAAATTCACCCCTCCACTTT
TRBV29-1,.,TRBJ2-7,.,CSVEAGSYEQYF,TGCAGCGTTGAGGCAGGGTCCTACGAGCAGTACTTC
TRBV5-1,TRBD1,TRBJ1-2,once,CASSLVGQDRYGYTF,TGCGCCAGCAGCTTAGTGGGACAGGATCGCTATGGCTACACCTTC
TRBV25-1,.,TRBJ2-1,.,CATSLGDEQFF,TGTGCCACCAGTCTAGGGGATGAGCAGTTCTTC
TRBV15,TRBD2,TRBJ2-4,few,CATSRSSSGGWNIQYF,TGTGCCACCAGCAGATCTTCTAGCGGGGGGTGGAACATTCAGTACTTC
TRBV5-1,.,TRBJ2-5,once,CASSLFGGEQETQYF,TGCGCCAGCAGCTTGTTCGGAGGGGAGCAAGAGACCCAGTACTTC
TRBV19,.,TRBJ2-3,.,CASSIRFLSTDTQYF,TGTGCCAGTAGTATCAGGTTTCTCAGCACAGATACGCAGTATTTT
TRBV30,TRBD2,TRBJ2-7,.,CAWSVRLASGRGNEQYF,TGTGCCTGGAGTGTAAGGTTGGCTAGCGGGAGAGGTAACGAGCAGTACTTC
TRBV11-2,TRBD2,TRBJ2-1,.,CASSLAAGLAGPNEQFF,TGTGCCAGCAGCTTAGCCGCGGGACTAGCGGGACCCAATGAGCAGTTCTTC
TRBV25-1,.,TRBJ2-7,.,CASREDDWYEQYF,TGTGCCAGCAGGGAGGACGATTGGTACGAGCAGTACTTC
TRBV5-1,TRBD1,TRBJ1-2,.,CASSILTGSGYTF,TGCGCCAGCAGCATATTGACAGGGAGTGGCTACACCTTC
TRBV7-2,TRBD1,TRBJ1-3,.,CASSEGQGYGNTIYF,TGTGCCAGCAGCGAAGGACAGGGTTACGGAAACACCATATATTTT
TRBV7-2,.,TRBJ2-1,.,CASSPHTGSSYNEQFF,TGTGCCAGCAGCCCACACACAGGATCCTCCTACAATGAGCAGTTCTTC
TRBV23-1,.,TRBJ2-6,.,CASSQSPPLDCSGANVLTF,TGCGCCAGCAGTCAATCACCTCCTTTAGATTGTTCTGGGGCCAACGTCCTGACTTTC
TRBV15,.,TRBJ1-4,.,CATSRDRGEKLFF,TGTGCCACCAGCAGAGATAGGGGTGAAAAACTGTTTTTT
TRBV2,.,TRBJ1-5,.,CASSFPGGSNQPQHF,TGTGCCAGCAGCTTCCCGGGGGGGAGCAATCAGCCCCAGCATTTT
TRBV27,.,TRBJ2-2,.,CASRPTVNTGELFF,TGTGCCAGCAGACCTACAGTAAACACCGGGGAGCTGTTTTTT
TRBV5-1,.,TRBJ1-4,once,CASSRRGDDEKLFF,TGCGCCAGCAGCCGCCGGGGGGACGATGAAAAACTGTTTTTT
TRBV9,TRBD1,TRBJ1-1,few,CASSPHGQGFTEAFF,TGTGCCAGCAGCCCGCACGGACAGGGGTTCACTGAAGCTTTCTTT
TRBV7-3,TRBD2,TRBJ2-1,.,CASSPGGEQFF,TGTGCCAGCAGCCCGGGGGGTGAGCAGTTCTTC
TRBV7-2,TRBD2,TRBJ2-7,once,CASSLARLAGTSYEQYF,TGTGCCAGCAGCTTAGCGCGGCTAGCGGGGACCTCCTACGAGCAGTACTTC
TRBV19,TRBD2,TRBJ2-1,.,CASRDLAGRSNEQFF,TGTGCCAGTAGGGACCTAGCGGGAAGGTCTAATGAGCAGTTCTTC
TRBV5-1,TRBD1,TRBJ1-1,.,CASRIQGDTEAFF,TGCGCCAGCAGAATACAGGGGGACACTGAAGCTTTCTTT
TRBV7-6,TRBD1,TRBJ1-5,once,CASSPGQGNQPQHF,TGTGCCAGCAGCCCCGGACAGGGTAATCAGCCCCAGCATTTT
TRBV30,.,TRBJ2-1,.,CAWEKMPGAHPTNEQFF,TGTGCCTGGGAGAAAATGCCGGGAGCTCATCCGACCAATGAGCAGTTCTTC
TRBV29-1,TRBD1,TRBJ1-1,few,CSVGGQVYTEAFF,TGCAGCGTTGGCGGACAGGTATACACTGAAGCTTTCTTT
TRBV18,TRBD2,TRBJ2-7,few,CASSLTAGAYEQYF,TGTGCCAGCTCCCTGACTGCGGGAGCCTACGAGCAGTACTTC
TRBV19,TRBD2,TRBJ2-1,.,CASSISRLAVSYNEQFF,TGTGCCAGTAGTATCTCCCGACTAGCGGTATCCTACAATGAGCAGTTCTTC
TRBV7-9,TRBD1,TRBJ1-1,.,CASSLGQGQNTEAFF,TGTGCCAGCAGCTTAGGACAGGGCCAGAACACTGAAGCTTTCTTT
TRBV28,.,TRBJ1-1,.,CASSLGGPMWAFF,TGTGCCAGCAGTTTAGGCGGGCCCATGTGGGCTTTCTTT
TRBV5-1,.,TRBJ1-1,.,CASSSRGGQTEAFF,TGCGCCAGCAGCTCCCGGGGGGGGCAGACTGAAGCTTTCTTT
TRBV19,.,TRBJ2-5,.,CASSVTGSRETQYF,TGTGCCAGTAGCGTTACAGGGTCACGCGAGACCCAGTACTTC
TRBV14,TRBD1,TRBJ2-7,.,CASSQARDRGIYEQYF,TGTGCCAGCAGCCAAGCCCGGGACAGGGGAATATACGAGCAGTACTTC
TRBV28,.,TRBJ1-6,few,CACHMGGYNSPLHF,TGTGCCTGCCACATGGGGGGATATAATTCACCCCTCCACTTT
TRBV7-9,.,TRBJ2-1,.,CASSLQGEHGRFF,TGTGCCAGCAGCTTACAGGGCGAGCACGGACGGTTCTTC
TRBV19,.,TRBJ2-7,.,CASSISSPSSEQYF,TGTGCCAGTAGTATTTCCAGTCCCTCAAGCGAGCAGTACTTC
TRBV5-1,TRBD1,TRBJ2-5,.,CASRGTGSQETQYF,TGCGCCAGCAGGGGGACAGGTAGCCAAGAGACCCAGTACTTC